This T cell receptor beta chain was found in a study of T-cell memory formation after mild COVID-19. Study-wide points: CD4+ clones that contracted lay mainly in CM and EM; CD8+ ones lay in EMRA.

Via MiXCR, TCRdb re-called the 5' RACE reads, giving one row per CDR3 protein. The sample has 470,000 or so distinct CDR3 sequences, about 20% seen once. Trimming stripped 0 bases from V and 1 base from J, with 7 bases between. Germline V lookup: CDR1 DFQATT, CDR2 SNEGSKA (reference sequence). This CDR3 spans 13 amino acids. Points on this clonotype: What it recognizes is unknown.

The sequence came from an adult woman who had mild COVID-19 (a few samples of this study predate the infection). Cell type and time point are not known. The sample taken for sequencing was PBMCs or a T cell subset sorted from them (not recorded which). This chain uses TRBV20-1 with TRBJ2-7; no definite D call. The chain's CDR3 is CSARDPRSYEQYF. CDR3 sequence (DNA): TGCAGTGCTAGAGACCCAAGGTCCTACGAGCAGTACTTC.